A selection of T cell receptor beta chains follows, all from one sample in a study of beta chain features in type 1 diabetes. Profiling relied on immunoSEQ multiplex PCR, and the TCRdb table lists in-frame clones only, not all of them. This table has tens of thousands of clones, around 53% appearing once. Sequencing was carried out using Tregs from blood. The receptor set was obtained from a woman in her forties with type 1 diabetes. CDR3s include the opening cysteine and the closing phenylalanine or tryptophan. A D gene is named only where the DNA matches it firmly. Clone size is given for some rows only: seen once, a few or many times, or a class if the clone is expanded.

size,V,J,D,DNA,CDR3
.,TRBV6-1,TRBJ1-5,.,TGTGCCAGCACCGGCCCTGAGGAGAATCAGCCCCAGCATTTT,CASTGPEENQPQHF
few,TRBV28,TRBJ2-1,TRBD1,TGTGCCAGCACCGGAAACAGGGGTTTCGAGCAGTTCTTC,CASTGNRGFEQFF
.,TRBV7-2,TRBJ2-3,TRBD2,TGTGCCAGCAGCCCCCAAGGAGGGACTAGCGGCACAGATACGCAGTATTTT,CASSPQGGTSGTDTQYF
.,TRBV28,TRBJ2-5,.,TGTGCCAGCAGTTCCGCCGGGAAGGAGACCCAGTACTTC,CASSSAGKETQYF
.,TRBV9,TRBJ2-2,TRBD2,TGTGCCAGCAGCGTCTCCTCGGGGGGGAGGGGCACCGGGGAGCTGTTTTTT,CASSVSSGGRGTGELFF
.,TRBV11-3,TRBJ2-2,TRBD1,TGTGCCAGCAGCTCAATAAACCCGACAGGGGGCATTACCGGGGAGCTGTTTTTT,CASSSINPTGGITGELFF
few,TRBV7-2,TRBJ1-1,.,TGTGCCAGCAGCCCACCGACAGGAATGAACACTGAAGCTTTCTTT,CASSPPTGMNTEAFF
.,TRBV4-1,TRBJ2-1,.,TGCGCCAGCAGCGGTCGGAGCTCCTACAATGAGCAGTTCTTC,CASSGRSSYNEQFF
.,TRBV6-5,TRBJ2-1,TRBD2,TGTGCCAGCGCCCGGGACTACGAGCCTGACAATGAGCAGTTCTTC,CASARDYEPDNEQFF
many,TRBV7-2,TRBJ2-5,.,TGTGCCAGCAGCTACGACAGCTTCCAAGAGACCCAGTACTTC,CASSYDSFQETQYF
.,TRBV5-4,TRBJ1-1,.,TGTGCCAGCAGGGCTTCAGTATGGAGCACTGAAGCTTTCTTT,CASRASVWSTEAFF
.,TRBV5-4,TRBJ2-5,TRBD2,TGTGCCAGCAGCTTGGGACTAGCGGGAGTCGGAGAGCAGTACTTC,CASSLGLAGVGEQYF
.,TRBV19,TRBJ2-6,TRBD1,TGTGCCACCCGCCCCTCATGGGCAGGGGGCGGCTACTCTGGGGCCAACGTCCTGACTTTC,CATRPSWAGGGYSGANVLTF
.,TRBV29-1,TRBJ1-2,.,TGCAGCGTGGGGGGGATTCGATTGCAGGGAATAGGGGCCTATGGCTACACCTTC,CSVGGIRLQGIGAYGYTF
.,TRBV2,TRBJ2-3,.,TGTGCCAGCAGCCCCGCTTGGGTCGGCGGGTTT,CASSPAWVGGF
few,TRBV7-2,TRBJ1-1,.,TGTGCCAGCAGCTTGGGAACGGGGTTCACTGAAGCTTTCTTT,CASSLGTGFTEAFF
.,TRBV7-9,TRBJ2-3,.,TGTGCCAGCAGCTTCGGGTATGGGTCAGATACGCAGTATTTT,CASSFGYGSDTQYF
.,TRBV7-2,TRBJ1-3,.,TGTGCCAGCAGCTTACCATCTGGAAACACCATATATTTT,CASSLPSGNTIYF
.,TRBV27,TRBJ2-1,.,TGTGCCAGCACCGCCAGGAATGAGCAGTTCTTC,CASTARNEQFF
.,TRBV2,TRBJ2-3,.,TGTGCCAGCAGACCTTCTACGGGGGGCACAGATACGCAGTATTTT,CASRPSTGGTDTQYF
few,TRBV9,TRBJ1-6,TRBD1,TGTGCCAGCAGCGTTCGAGGGGGCGGAAATTCACCCCTCCACTTT,CASSVRGGGNSPLHF
once,TRBV7-9,TRBJ2-2,TRBD1,TGTGCCAGCAGCCCCGTCCGACAGGGATGGACCGGGGAGCTGTTTTTT,CASSPVRQGWTGELFF
.,TRBV5-1,TRBJ1-1,TRBD1,TGCGCCAGCAGCTGGGGACAGGGGGACACTGAAGCTTTCTTT,CASSWGQGDTEAFF
.,TRBV27,TRBJ1-6,.,TGTGCCAGCAGCCTGGTCTACAACAGGGAACTCTTTAATTCACCCCTCCACTTT,CASSLVYNRELFNSPLHF
few,TRBV5-4,TRBJ1-2,TRBD1,TGTGCCAGCAGCCCGCGGAGGACAGGGGGACAAGCTGGCTACACCTTC,CASSPRRTGGQAGYTF
.,TRBV2,TRBJ1-2,.,TGTGCCAGCAGTGATATGCGTAACTATGGCTACACCTTC,CASSDMRNYGYTF
.,TRBV9,TRBJ2-5,TRBD2,TGTGCCAGCAGTCCTACCGGGACTAGCTTTGAGACCCAGTACTTC,CASSPTGTSFETQYF
.,TRBV7-6,TRBJ2-2,.,TGTGCCAGCAGCTCGGTAACAGTGACAAGGGGATACGCCGGGGAGCTGTTTTTT,CASSSVTVTRGYAGELFF
.,TRBV7-2,TRBJ1-1,.,TGTGCCAGCAGCTCGGGCCAGGGTAACACTGAAGCTTTCTTT,CASSSGQGNTEAFF
few,TRBV10-2,TRBJ2-5,.,TGCGCCAGCAGTGACGTTGGCGGGCTGCAAGAGACCCAGTACTTC,CASSDVGGLQETQYF
.,TRBV18,TRBJ2-7,TRBD2,TGTGCCAGCTCACCATTCGGGACTACCGGGGACGAGCAGTACTTC,CASSPFGTTGDEQYF
few,TRBV4-3,TRBJ2-5,TRBD1,TGCGCCAGCGCCCTAGGACAGGGTGGGACCCAGTACTTC,CASALGQGGTQYF
few,TRBV10-3,TRBJ2-5,TRBD2,TGTGCCAGCAGTCGCGGGGGAACCCAAGAGACCCAGTACTTC,CASSRGGTQETQYF
few,TRBV28,TRBJ2-2,.,TGTGCCAGCAGTTTTCGTAGGAGAGGGACCGGGGAGCTGTTTTTT,CASSFRRRGTGELFF
few,TRBV5-4,TRBJ1-1,TRBD1,TGTGCCAGCAGCCCCGATCTGACAGGGGGGAACACTGAAGCTTTCTTT,CASSPDLTGGNTEAFF
.,TRBV19,TRBJ1-2,.,TGTGCCAGTAGTATAGCCACAAGCGCGCTCTATGGCTACACCTTC,CASSIATSALYGYTF
.,TRBV29-1,TRBJ1-5,TRBD1,TGCAGCGTTCAGGGGGCACTCAATCAGCCCCAGCATTTT,CSVQGALNQPQHF
.,TRBV5-1,TRBJ2-1,TRBD2,TGCGCCAGCAGCCCAGGGACTAGCGGGAGGGCTGTCTACAATGAGCAGTTCTTC,CASSPGTSGRAVYNEQFF
few,TRBV7-9,TRBJ2-3,.,TGTGCCAGCAGCTACCCCACCGACAGTCTTAGCACAGATACGCAGTATTTT,CASSYPTDSLSTDTQYF
.,TRBV5-1,TRBJ2-4,.,TGCGCCAGCAGCTTCGAGGGTGAAAACATTCAGTACTTC,CASSFEGENIQYF
.,TRBV2,TRBJ1-4,.,TGTGCCAGCGAGCCTTCGGCGTCGAGGGAAAAACTGTTTTTT,CASEPSASREKLFF
.,TRBV5-1,TRBJ2-1,.,TGCGCCAGCAGCTTGGGGGGCAGATCCTACAATGAGCAGTTCTTC,CASSLGGRSYNEQFF
.,TRBV7-2,TRBJ1-1,TRBD1,TGTGCCAGCAGCTTAGGGGCGACAGGGAGCGGTTTGAACACTGAAGCTTTCTTT,CASSLGATGSGLNTEAFF
.,TRBV28,TRBJ1-3,.,TGTGCCAGCAGTTTTGGCGGGGCCTGGCGGAACACCATATATTTT,CASSFGGAWRNTIYF
.,TRBV2,TRBJ1-5,.,TGTGCCAGCTGTGGGGAGAACAATCAGCCCCAGCATTTT,CASCGENNQPQHF
.,TRBV19,TRBJ1-6,.,TGTGCCAGTAGTATTCGGATGGTGCGGCAGAGTAATTCACCCCTCCACTTT,CASSIRMVRQSNSPLHF
.,TRBV4-2,TRBJ2-2,TRBD2,TGTGCCAGCAGCCAAGGGACTAGCGGTACCGGGGAGCTGTTTTTT,CASSQGTSGTGELFF
.,TRBV6-1,TRBJ2-5,TRBD1,TGTGCCAGCAGTAACAGGGGGCTGGAGACCCAGTACTTC,CASSNRGLETQYF
.,TRBV7-3,TRBJ1-5,.,TGTGCCAGCAGCTTTAAGGGGGTTAGGCAGCATTTT,CASSFKGVRQHF
.,TRBV29-1,TRBJ1-2,TRBD1,TGCAGCGTTGAACCCTATGGACAGGGGATAGGGGGCTACACCTTC,CSVEPYGQGIGGYTF
.,TRBV14,TRBJ2-3,TRBD2,TGTGCCAGCAGCCATAGGACTAGCGGGGGCACAGATACGCAGTATTTT,CASSHRTSGGTDTQYF